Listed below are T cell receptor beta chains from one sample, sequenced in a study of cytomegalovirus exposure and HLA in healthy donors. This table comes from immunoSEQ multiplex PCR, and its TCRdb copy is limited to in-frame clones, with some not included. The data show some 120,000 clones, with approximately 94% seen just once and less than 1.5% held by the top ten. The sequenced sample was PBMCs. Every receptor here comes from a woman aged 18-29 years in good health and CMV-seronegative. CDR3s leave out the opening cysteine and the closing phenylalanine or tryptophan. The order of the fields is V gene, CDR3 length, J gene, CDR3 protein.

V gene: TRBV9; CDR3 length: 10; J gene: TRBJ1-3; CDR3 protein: ASSASKNTIY
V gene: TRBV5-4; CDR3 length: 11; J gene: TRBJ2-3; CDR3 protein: ASSLGHTDTQY
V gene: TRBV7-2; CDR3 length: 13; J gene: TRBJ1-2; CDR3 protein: ASSPLLGQANGYT
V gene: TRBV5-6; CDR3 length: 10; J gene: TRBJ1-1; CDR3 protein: ASSLRGTEAF
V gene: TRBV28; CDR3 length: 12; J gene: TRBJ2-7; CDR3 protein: ASSLTYGSYEQY
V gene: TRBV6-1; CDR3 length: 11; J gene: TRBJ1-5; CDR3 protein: ASIPQGNQPQH
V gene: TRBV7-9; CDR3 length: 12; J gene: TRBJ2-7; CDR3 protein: ASTRGDRGSEQY
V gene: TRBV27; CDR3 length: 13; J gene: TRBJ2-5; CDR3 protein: ASSFVRTGVETQY
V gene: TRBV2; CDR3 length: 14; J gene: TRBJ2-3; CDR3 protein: ASSPRTGKSTDTQY
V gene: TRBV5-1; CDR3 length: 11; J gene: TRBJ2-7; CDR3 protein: ASSLDREDEQY
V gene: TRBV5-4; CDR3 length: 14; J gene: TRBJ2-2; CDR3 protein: ASSSKTGLNTGELF
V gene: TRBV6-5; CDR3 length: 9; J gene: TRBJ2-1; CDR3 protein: ASRQYNEQF
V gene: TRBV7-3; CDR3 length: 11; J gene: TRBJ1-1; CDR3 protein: ASSPDRDSKAF
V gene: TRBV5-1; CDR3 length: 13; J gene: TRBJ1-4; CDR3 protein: ASQRTGGIYEKLF
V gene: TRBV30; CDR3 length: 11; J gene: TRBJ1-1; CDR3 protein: AWRSRERTEAF
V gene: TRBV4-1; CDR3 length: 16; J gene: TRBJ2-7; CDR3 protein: ASSQDPPGMSFSYEQY
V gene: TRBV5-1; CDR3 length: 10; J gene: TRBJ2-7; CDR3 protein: ASSFERGEQY
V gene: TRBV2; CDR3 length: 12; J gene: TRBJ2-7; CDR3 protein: ASSQTGVGYEQY
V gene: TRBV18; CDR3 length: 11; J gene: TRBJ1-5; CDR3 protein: ASSEAGDQPQH
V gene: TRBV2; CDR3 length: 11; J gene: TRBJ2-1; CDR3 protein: ASRQLGGNEQF
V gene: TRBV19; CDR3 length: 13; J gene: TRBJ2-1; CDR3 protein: ASRPGLGNRNEQF
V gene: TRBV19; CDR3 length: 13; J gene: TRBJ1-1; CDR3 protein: ASSTPTGTGKEAF
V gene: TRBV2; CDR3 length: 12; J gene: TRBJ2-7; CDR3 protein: ASREIEADYEQY
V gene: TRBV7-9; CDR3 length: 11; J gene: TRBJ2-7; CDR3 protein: ASSPERSYEQY
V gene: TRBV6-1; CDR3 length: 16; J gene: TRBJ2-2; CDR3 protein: ASSEASGGSGTFGELF
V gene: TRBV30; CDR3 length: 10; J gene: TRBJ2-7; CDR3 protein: AWGTLSYEQY
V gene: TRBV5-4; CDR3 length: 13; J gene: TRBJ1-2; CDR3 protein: ASSLHSQGAYGYT
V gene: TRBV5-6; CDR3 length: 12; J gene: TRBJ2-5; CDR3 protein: ASSPDRGRETQY
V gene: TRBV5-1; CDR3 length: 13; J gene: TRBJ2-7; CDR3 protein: ASSLGLAVTYEQY
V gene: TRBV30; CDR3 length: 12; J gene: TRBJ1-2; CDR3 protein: ACLATGQEYGYT
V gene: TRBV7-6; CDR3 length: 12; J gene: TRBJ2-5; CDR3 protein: ASHRAEYQETQY
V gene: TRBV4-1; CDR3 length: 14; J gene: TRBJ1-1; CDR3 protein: ASSQDIPEIRTEAF
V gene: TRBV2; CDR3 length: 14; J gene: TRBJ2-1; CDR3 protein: ASRPGTSGVINEQF
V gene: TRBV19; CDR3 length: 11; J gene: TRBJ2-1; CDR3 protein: ASRLAGNNEQF
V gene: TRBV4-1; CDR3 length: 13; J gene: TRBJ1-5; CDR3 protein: ASSPVGVSNQPQH
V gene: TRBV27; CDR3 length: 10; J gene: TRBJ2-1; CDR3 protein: ASSFGSHEQF
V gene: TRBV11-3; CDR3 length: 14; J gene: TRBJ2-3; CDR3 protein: ASSLGASGGTDTQY
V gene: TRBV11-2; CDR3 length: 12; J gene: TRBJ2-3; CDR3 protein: ASSLDPRLNTQY
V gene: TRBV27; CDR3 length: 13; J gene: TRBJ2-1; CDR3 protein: ASSSRAGGYNEQF
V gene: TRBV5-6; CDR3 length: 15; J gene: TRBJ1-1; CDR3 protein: ASSLVIGEGVNTEAF
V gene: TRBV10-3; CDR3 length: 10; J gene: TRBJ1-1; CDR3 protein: AISDKGTEAF
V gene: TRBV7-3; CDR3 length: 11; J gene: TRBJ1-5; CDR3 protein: GRREGTNQPQH
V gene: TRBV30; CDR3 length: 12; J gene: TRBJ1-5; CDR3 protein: AWSPGQGGQPQH
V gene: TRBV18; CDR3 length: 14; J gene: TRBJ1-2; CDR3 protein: ASSTITGDGRIGYT
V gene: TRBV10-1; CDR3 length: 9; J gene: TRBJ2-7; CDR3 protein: ASSDLSEQY
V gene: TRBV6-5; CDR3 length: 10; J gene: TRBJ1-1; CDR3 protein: ASSQGTGKAF
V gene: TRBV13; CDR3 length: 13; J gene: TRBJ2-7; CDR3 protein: ASSSPGTSGYEQY